This T cell receptor (beta chain) emerged from a study of cytomegalovirus exposure and HLA in healthy donors. Study conclusions and caveats: A later analysis linked a missense DCLRE1C variant to TCR beta V- and J-gene trimming. The study labeled 180 or so TCR beta chains cytomegalovirus-associated.

Concerning this clone: The antigen is not known.

PCR involved 60 Vbeta and 13 Jbeta primers. Data came from immunoSEQ multiplex PCR; TCRdb stores just in-frame clones and leaves some out. The profile shows about 82,000 clones, around four fifths of them singletons. The germline gives CDR1 LGHNA, CDR2 YNFKEQ. CDR3 length: 16 amino acids. With 0 bases clipped from V and 7 bases from J, the junction kept 9 bases outside the gene matches. J is TRBJ2-5 and V is TRBV4-2; 9 bases line up with TRBD2. Material for sequencing was PBMCs. The TCR originated in a woman aged 45-65 years in good health and CMV-seropositive. CDR3 sequence: CASSQDPLEAGGTQYF. In nucleotides, the CDR3 is TGTGCCAGCAGCCAAGACCCTTTAGAAGCGGGAGGGACCCAGTACTTC.